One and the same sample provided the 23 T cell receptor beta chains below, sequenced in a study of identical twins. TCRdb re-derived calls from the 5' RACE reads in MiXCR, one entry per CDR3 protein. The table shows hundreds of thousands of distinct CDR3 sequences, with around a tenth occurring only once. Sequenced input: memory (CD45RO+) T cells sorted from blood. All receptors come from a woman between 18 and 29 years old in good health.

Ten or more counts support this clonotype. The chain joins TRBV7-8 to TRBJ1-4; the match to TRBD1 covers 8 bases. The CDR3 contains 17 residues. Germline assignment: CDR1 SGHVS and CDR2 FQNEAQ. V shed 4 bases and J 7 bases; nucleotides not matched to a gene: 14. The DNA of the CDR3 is TGTGCCAGCAGCTCAGGGGGCCCTAGAACCCCCTCTGAAAAACTGTTTTTT. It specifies CASSSGGPRTPSEKLFF. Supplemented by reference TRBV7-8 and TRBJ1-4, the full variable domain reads GAGVSQSPRYKVAKRGQDVALRCDPISGHVSLFWYQQALGQGPEFLTYFQNEAQLDKSGLPSDRFFAERPEGSVSTLKIQRTQQEDSAVYLCASSSGGPRTPSEKLFFGSGTQLSVL.

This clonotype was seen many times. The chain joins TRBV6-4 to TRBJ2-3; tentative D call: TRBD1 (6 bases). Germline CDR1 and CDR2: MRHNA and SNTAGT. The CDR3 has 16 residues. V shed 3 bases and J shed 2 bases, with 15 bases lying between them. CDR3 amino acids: CASSEVPGVNTDTQYF. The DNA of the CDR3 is TGTGCCAGCAGTGAGGTGCCAGGGGTTAACACAGATACGCAGTATTTT.

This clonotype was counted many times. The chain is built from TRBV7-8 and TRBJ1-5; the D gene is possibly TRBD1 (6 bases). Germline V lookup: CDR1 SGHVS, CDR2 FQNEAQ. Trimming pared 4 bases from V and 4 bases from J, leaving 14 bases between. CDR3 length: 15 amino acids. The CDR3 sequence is CASSSGTRENQPQHF. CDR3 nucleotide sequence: TGTGCCAGCAGCTCCGGGACACGAGAGAATCAGCCCCAGCATTTT.

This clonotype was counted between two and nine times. The DNA for the CDR3 is TGTGCCACCGGGACTAGCTTGTACAATGAGCAGTTCTTC. This gives the protein CATGTSLYNEQFF. The chain employs TRBV10-3 and TRBJ2-1; 9 bases line up with TRBD2. Germline V CDR1 and CDR2: ENHRY, SYGVKD. V shed 10 bases, J shed 4 bases, and the junction held 5 bases outside the gene matches. This CDR3 comprises 13 residues.

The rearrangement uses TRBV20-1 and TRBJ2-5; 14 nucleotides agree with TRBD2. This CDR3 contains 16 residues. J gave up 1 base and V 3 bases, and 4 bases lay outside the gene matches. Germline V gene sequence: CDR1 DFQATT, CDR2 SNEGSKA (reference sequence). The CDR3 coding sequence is TGCAGTGCTAGGGGGACTAGCGGGAGACCCCAAGAGACCCAGTACTTC. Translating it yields CSARGTSGRPQETQYF.

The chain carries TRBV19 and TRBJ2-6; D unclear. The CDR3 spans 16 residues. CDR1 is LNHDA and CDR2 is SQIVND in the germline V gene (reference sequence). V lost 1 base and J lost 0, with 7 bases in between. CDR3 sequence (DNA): TGTGCCAGTAGTATAGGGCAATACTCTGGGGCCAACGTCCTGACTTTC. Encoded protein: CASSIGQYSGANVLTF.

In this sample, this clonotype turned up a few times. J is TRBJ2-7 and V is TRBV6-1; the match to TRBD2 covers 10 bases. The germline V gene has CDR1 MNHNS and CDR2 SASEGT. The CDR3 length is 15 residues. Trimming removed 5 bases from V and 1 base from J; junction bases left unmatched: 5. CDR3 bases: TGTGCCAGCAGTACAGGACTAGCGGAGTCCTACGAGCAGTACTTC. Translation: CASSTGLAESYEQYF.

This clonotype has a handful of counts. The CDR3 is CASSYSEEGYEKLFF. As DNA, the CDR3 is TGTGCCAGCAGTTACTCAGAAGAGGGCTATGAAAAACTGTTTTTT. The V call is TRBV6-5, the J call TRBJ1-4; D not certain. This CDR3 contains 15 residues. From germline, CDR1 is MNHEY and CDR2 SVGAGI. The V gene lost 0 bases and the J gene lost 6 bases, with 11 bases spanning the gap.

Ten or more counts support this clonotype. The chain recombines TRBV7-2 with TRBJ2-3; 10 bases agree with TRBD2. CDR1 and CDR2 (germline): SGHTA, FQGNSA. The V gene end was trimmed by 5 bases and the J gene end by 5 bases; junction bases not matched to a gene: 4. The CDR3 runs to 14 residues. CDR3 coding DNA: TGTGCCAGCAGCCCGAGCGGGAGGGTAGATACGCAGTATTTT. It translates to CASSPSGRVDTQYF.

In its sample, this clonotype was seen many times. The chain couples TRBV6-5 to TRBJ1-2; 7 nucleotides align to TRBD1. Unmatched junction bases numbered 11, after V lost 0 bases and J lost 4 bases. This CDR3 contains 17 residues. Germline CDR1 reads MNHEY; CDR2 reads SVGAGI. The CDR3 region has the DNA TGTGCCAGCAGTTACTCTCGACAGGGCGGAGCCCTCTATGGCTACACCTTC. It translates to CASSYSRQGGALYGYTF.

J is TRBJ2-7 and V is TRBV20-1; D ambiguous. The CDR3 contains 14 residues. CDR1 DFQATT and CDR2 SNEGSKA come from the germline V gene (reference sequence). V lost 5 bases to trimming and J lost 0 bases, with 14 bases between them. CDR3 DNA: TGCAGTGCTGGTCTACAGAGGAGCTCCTACGAGCAGTACTTC. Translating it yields CSAGLQRSSYEQYF.

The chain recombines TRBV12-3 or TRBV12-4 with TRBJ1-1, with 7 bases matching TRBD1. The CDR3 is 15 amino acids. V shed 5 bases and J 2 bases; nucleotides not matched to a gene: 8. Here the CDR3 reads CASSRRDSRNTEAFF. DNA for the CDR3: TGTGCCAGCAGTCGGCGGGACAGCCGAAACACTGAAGCTTTCTTT.

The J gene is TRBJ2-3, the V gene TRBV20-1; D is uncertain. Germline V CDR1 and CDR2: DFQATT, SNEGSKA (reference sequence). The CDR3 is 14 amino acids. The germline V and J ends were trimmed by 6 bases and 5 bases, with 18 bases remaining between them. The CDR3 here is CSATPIAKGDTQYF. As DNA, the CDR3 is TGCAGTGCCACGCCTATCGCCAAGGGAGATACGCAGTATTTT.

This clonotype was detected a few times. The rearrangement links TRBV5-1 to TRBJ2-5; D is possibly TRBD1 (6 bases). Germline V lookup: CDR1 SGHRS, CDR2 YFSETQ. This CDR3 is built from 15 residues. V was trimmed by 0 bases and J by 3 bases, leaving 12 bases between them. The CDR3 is CASSLDGRGEETQYF. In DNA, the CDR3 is TGCGCCAGCAGCTTGGATGGCAGGGGCGAAGAGACCCAGTACTTC. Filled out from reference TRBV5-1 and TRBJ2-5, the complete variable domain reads KAGVTQTPRYLIKTRGQQVTLSCSPISGHRSVSWYQQTPGQGLQFLFEYFSETQRNKGNFPGRFSGRQFSNSRSEMNVSTLELGDSALYLCASSLDGRGEETQYFGPGTRLLVL.

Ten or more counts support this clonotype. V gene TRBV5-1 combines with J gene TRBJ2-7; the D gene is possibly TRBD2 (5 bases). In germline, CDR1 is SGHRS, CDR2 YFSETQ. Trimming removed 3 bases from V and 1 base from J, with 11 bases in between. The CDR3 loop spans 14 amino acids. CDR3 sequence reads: CASSSAPGSYEQYF. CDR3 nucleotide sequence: TGCGCCAGCAGCTCGGCCCCGGGGTCCTACGAGCAGTACTTC.

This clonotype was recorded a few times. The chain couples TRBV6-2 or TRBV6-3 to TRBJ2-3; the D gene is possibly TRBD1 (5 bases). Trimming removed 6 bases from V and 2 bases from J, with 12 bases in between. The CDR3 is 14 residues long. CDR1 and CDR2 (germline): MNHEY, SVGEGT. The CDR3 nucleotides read TGTGCCAGCAGAAACAGGCTCAACACAGATACGCAGTATTTT. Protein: CASRNRLNTDTQYF.

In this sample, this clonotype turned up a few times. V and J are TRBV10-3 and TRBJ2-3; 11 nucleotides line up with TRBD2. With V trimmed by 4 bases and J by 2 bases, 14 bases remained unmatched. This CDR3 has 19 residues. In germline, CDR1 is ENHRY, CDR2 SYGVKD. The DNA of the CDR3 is TGTGCCATCAGTGGGGGGATCGCTAGCGGGGGGCTCGACACAGATACGCAGTATTTT. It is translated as CAISGGIASGGLDTDTQYF.

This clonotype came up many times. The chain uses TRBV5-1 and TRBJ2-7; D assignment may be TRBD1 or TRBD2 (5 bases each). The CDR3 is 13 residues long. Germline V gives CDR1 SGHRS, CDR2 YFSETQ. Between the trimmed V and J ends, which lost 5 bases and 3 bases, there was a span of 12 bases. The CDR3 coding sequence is TGCGCCAGCAGTACCGGGGCAGACTACGAGCAGTACTTC. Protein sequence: CASSTGADYEQYF.

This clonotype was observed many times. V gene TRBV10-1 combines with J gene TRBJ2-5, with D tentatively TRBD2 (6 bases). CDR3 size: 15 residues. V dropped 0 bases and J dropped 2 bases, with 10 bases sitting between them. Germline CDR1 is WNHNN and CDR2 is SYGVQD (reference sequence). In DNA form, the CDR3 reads TGCGCCAGCAGTGAGTCCGGGACTTATCAAGAGACCCAGTACTTC. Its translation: CASSESGTYQETQYF.

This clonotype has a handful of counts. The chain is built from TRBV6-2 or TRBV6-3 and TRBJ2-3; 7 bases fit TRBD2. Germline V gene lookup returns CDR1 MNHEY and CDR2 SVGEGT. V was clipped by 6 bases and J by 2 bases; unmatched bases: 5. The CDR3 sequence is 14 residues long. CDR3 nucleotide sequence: TGTGCCAGCAGCAGTAGCGGGTACACAGATACGCAGTATTTT. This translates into CASSSSGYTDTQYF.

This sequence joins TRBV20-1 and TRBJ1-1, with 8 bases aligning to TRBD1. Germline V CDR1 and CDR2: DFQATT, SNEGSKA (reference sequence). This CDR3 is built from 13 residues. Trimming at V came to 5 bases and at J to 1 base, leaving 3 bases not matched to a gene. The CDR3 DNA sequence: TGCAGTGCTGGGACAGGAGGGAACACTGAAGCTTTCTTT. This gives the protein CSAGTGGNTEAFF.

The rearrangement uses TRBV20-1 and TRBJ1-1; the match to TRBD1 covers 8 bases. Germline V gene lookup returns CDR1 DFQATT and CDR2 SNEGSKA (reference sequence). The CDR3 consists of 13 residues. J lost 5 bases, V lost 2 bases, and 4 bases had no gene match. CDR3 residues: CSARRTGLTEAFF. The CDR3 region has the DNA TGCAGTGCTAGACGGACAGGGCTAACTGAAGCTTTCTTT.

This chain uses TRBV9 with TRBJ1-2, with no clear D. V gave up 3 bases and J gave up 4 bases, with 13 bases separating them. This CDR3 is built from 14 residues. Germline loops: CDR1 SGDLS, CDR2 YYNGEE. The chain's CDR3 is CASSAKTVLYGYTF. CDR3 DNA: TGTGCCAGCAGCGCGAAAACAGTACTCTATGGCTACACCTTC.